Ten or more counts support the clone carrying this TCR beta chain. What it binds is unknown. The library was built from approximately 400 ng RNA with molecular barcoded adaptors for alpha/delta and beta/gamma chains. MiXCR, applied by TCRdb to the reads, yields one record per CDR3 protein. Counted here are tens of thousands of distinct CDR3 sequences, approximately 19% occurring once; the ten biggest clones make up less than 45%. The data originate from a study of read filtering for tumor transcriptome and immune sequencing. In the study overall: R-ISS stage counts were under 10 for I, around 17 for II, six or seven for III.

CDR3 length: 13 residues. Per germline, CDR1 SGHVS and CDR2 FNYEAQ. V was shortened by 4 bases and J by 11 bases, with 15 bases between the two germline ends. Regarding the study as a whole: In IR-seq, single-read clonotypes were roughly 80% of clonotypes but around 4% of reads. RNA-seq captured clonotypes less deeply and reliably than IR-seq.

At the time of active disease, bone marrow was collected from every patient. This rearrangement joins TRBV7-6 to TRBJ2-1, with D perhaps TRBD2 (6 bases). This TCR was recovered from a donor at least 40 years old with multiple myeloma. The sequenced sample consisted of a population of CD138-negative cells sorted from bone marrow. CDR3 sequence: CASSSGLIWQQFF. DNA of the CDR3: TGTGCCAGCAGCTCGGGACTCATATGGCAGCAGTTCTTC.